This TCR beta chain was obtained from a study of T-cell memory formation after mild COVID-19. Study-level background: The study found TCR clusters largely donor specific.

This clonotype was counted a few times. MiXCR was run by TCRdb on the 5' RACE reads, yielding one entry per CDR3 protein. This sample has roughly 200,000 distinct CDR3 sequences, with 7.5% to 10% found just once. V trimming: 4 bases; J trimming: 5 bases; junction bases outside the gene matches: 3. The CDR3 consists of 13 residues. Germline CDR1 and CDR2: ENHRY and SYGVKD. The sample comprised PBMCs or a T cell subset sorted from them (not recorded which). The receptor comes from a young man who had mild COVID-19 (a few samples of this study predate the infection). Cell type and time point are not known. The genes are TRBV10-3 and TRBJ2-3; 7 bases match TRBD1. CDR3 sequence: CAISVDREDTQYF. The CDR3 coding sequence is TGTGCCATCAGTGTCGACAGGGAAGATACGCAGTATTTT.